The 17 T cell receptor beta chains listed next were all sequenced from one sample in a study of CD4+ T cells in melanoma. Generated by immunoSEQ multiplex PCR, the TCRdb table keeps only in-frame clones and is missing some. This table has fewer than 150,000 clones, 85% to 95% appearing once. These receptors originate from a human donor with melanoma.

CDR3 amino acids: CASSPRLAGAREQYF. The CDR3 DNA is TGCGCCAGCAGCCCGAGGCTAGCGGGGGCGAGGGAGCAGTACTTC. The chain carries TRBV4-1 and TRBJ2-7, with 10 nucleotides matching TRBD2. The length of the CDR3 is 15 residues. CDR1 MGHRA and CDR2 YSYEKL come from the germline V gene. Trimming took 4 bases from V and 7 from J; bases not matched to a gene: 10.

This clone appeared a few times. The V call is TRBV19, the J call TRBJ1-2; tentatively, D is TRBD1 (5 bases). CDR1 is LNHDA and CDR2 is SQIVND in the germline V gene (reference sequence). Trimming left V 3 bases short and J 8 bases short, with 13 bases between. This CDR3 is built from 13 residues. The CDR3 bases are TGTGCCAGTAGTATGGCGAATAGGGGAGGCTACACCTTC. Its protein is CASSMANRGGYTF.

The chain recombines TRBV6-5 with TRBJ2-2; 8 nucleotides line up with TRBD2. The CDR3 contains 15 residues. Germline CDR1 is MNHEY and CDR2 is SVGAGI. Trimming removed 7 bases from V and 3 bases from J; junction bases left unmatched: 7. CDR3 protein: CASTRGGEDTGELFF. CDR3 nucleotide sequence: TGTGCCAGCACCCGGGGGGGGGAGGACACCGGGGAGCTGTTTTTT.

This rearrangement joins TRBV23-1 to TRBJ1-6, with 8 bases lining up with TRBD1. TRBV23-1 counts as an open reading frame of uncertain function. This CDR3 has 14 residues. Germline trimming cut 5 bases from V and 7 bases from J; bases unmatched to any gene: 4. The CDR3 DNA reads TGCGCCAGCAGTGGTGACAGGGGAAATTCACCCCTCCACTTT. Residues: CASSGDRGNSPLHF.

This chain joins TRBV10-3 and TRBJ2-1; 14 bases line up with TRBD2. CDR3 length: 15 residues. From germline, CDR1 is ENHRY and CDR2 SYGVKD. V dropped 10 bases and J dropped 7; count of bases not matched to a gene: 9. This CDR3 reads CATRLAGGPRNEQFF. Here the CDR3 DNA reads TGTGCCACGAGACTAGCGGGGGGGCCGAGGAATGAGCAGTTCTTC.

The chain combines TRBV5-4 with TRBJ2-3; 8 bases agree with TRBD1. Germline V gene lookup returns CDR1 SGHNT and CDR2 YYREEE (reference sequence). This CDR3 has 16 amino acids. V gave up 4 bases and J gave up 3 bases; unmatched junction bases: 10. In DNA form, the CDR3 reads TGTGCCAGCAGCAAAACATCAGGGGGCGCAACAGATACGCAGTATTTT. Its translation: CASSKTSGGATDTQYF. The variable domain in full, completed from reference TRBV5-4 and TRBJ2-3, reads ETGVTQSPTHLIKTRGQQVTLRCSSQSGHNTVSWYQQALGQGPQFIFQYYREEENGRGNFPPRFSGLQFPNYSSELNVNALELDDSALYLCASSKTSGGATDTQYFGPGTRLTVL.

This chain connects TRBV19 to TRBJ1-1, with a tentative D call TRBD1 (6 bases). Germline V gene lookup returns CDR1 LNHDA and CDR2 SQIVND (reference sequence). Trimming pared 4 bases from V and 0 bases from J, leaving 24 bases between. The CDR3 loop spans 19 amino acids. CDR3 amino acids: CASSSPDHRGRRVNTEAFF. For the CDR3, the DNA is TGTGCCAGTAGTAGCCCCGATCATCGGGGGCGTCGTGTGAACACTGAAGCTTTCTTT.

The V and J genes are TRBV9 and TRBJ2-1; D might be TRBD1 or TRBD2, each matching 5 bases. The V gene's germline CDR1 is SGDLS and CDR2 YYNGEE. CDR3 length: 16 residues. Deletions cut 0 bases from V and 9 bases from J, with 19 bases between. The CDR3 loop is CASSVDRTGIGGEQFF. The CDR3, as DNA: TGTGCCAGCAGCGTAGACAGGACGGGGATTGGAGGTGAGCAGTTCTTC.

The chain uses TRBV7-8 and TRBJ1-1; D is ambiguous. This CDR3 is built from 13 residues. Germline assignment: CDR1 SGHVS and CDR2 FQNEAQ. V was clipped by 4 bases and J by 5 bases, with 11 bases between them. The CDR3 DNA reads TGTGCCAGCAGCTCCAGGAGAGGGACTGAAGCTTTCTTT. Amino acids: CASSSRRGTEAFF.

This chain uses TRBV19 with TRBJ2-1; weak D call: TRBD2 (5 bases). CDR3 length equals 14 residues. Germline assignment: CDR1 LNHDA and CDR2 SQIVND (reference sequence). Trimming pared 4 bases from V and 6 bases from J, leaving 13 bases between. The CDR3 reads CASSSIARVNEQFF. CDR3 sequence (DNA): TGTGCCAGTAGTAGTATAGCGAGAGTCAATGAGCAGTTCTTC.

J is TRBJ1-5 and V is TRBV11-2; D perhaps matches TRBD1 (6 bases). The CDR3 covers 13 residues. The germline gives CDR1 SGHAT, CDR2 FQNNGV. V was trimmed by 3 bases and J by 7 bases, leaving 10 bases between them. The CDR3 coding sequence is TGTGCCAGCAGCTTGGAACAGGGACAGCCCCAGCATTTT. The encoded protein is CASSLEQGQPQHF.

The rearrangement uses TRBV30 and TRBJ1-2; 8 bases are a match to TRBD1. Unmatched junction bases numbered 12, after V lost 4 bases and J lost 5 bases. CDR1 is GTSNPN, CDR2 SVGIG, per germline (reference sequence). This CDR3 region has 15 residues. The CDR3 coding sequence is TGTGCCTGGAATAGGGGAGGACAGGGCGGATATGGCTACACCTTC. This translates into CAWNRGGQGGYGYTF.

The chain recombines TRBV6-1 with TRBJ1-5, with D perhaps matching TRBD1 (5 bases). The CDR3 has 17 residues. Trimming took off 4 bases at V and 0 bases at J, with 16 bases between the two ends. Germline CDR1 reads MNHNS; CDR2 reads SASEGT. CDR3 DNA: TGTGCCAGCAGTGGGGATGGTTCAGGGTATAGCAATCAGCCCCAGCATTTT. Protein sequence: CASSGDGSGYSNQPQHF.

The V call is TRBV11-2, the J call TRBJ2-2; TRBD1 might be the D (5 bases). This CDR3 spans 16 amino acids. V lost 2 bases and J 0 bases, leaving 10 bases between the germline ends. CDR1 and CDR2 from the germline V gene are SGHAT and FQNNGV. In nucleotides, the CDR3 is TGTGCCAGCAGCTTATACGGACAACCGAACACCGGGGAGCTGTTTTTT. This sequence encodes CASSLYGQPNTGELFF. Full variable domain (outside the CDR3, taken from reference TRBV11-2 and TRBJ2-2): EAGVAQSPRYKIIEKRQSVAFWCNPISGHATLYWYQQILGQGPKLLIQFQNNGVVDDSQLPKDRFSAERLKGVDSTLKIQPAKLEDSAVYLCASSLYGQPNTGELFFGEGSRLTVL.

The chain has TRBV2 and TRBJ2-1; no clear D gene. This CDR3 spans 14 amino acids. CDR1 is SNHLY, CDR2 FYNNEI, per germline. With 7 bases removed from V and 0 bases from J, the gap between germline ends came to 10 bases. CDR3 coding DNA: TGTGCCAGCAATGCCGAGAGCTCCTACAATGAGCAGTTCTTC. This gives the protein CASNAESSYNEQFF.

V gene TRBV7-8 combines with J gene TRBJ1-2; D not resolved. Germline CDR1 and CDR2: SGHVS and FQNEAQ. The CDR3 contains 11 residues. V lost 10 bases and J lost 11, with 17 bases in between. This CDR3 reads CATTAGRTYTF. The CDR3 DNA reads TGTGCCACCACGGCCGGCAGGACTTACACCTTC.

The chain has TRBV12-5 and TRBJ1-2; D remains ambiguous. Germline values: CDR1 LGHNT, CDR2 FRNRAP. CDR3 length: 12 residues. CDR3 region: CGSSGSNYGYTF. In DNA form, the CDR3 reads TGTGGAAGTTCGGGCAGCAACTATGGCTACACCTTC. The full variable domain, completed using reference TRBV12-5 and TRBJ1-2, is DARVTQTPRHKVTEMGQEVTMRCQPILGHNTVFWYRQTMMQGLELLAYFRNRAPLDDSGMPKDRFSAEMPDATLATLKIQPSEPRDSAVYFCGSSGSNYGYTFGSGTRLTVV.